This T cell receptor (beta chain) was observed in a study of regulatory T cells in long-lasting Graves disease. Study-wide context: Persistent cases were those of Graves' disease that involved over 5 years of antithyroid drugs with positive TSH receptor antibodies. General observations from the study: Examination was confined to peripheral blood, excluding thyroid tissue.

Germline V gives CDR1 MNHEY, CDR2 SVGEGT. The V and J ends lost 2 bases and 1 base respectively, with 3 bases between them. The CDR3 spans 13 residues. Time point of the sample: persistent/refractory GD, antithyroid drugs over 5 years with positive TRAb. The TCR library used RNA extracted from PBMCs. A roughly 9-milliliter sample of peripheral blood was drawn into EDTA tubes. Combining iRepertoire HTBI primers with Arm-PCR of CDR3 regions, the authors built TCR beta libraries. TCRdb re-called the multiplex PCR reads through MiXCR, storing one row per CDR3 protein. The table has hundreds of thousands of distinct CDR3 sequences, roughly 22% seen once. Remarks on this clonotype: The antigen is not known. A read error likely explains this, since a far larger clone differs by one base.

The TCR sequence derives from a female donor with Graves disease. Source: peripheral blood mononuclear cells (PBMCs), taken when the disease was refractory, from a patient treated with antithyroid drugs. V gene TRBV6-2 or TRBV6-3 combines with J gene TRBJ1-5, with no clear D. CDR3 sequence: CASSYESNQPQHF. The CDR3 nucleotides are TGTGCCAGCAGTTACGAGAGCAATCAGCCCCAGCATTTT.